These 7 T cell receptor beta chains share one sample of origin, sequenced in a study of blood T cells in healthy people across ages. Primers used in a second PCR of about 7 to 12 cycles were a sample-barcoded 5' primer and a J-beta primer mix. TCRdb re-derived calls from the 5' RACE reads in MiXCR, one entry per CDR3 protein. The table has roughly 2 million distinct CDR3 sequences, around half seen once. What was sequenced was blood. The receptors originated from a woman in her thirties or forties in good health.

This clonotype was found a few times. This chain links TRBV29-1 with TRBJ2-1; 9 bases map to TRBD1. The CDR3 covers 14 residues. After removal of 7 bases from V and 8 bases from J, the junction contained 12 bases not matched to a gene. Looked up from germline, CDR1 is SQVTM and CDR2 is ANQGSEA. As DNA, the CDR3 is TGCAGCGGGACCGGGACAGGGTGGGTGCATGAGCAGTTCTTC. The encoded protein is CSGTGTGWVHEQFF.

V and J are TRBV20-1 and TRBJ2-1; no clear D. CDR3 length: 8 residues. Germline V gives CDR1 DFQATT, CDR2 SNEGSKA (reference sequence). Trimming removed 1 base from V and 15 bases from J, with 4 bases in between. This CDR3 is CSARGRFF. In DNA form, the CDR3 reads TGCAGTGCTAGAGGGCGGTTCTTC.

This clonotype appeared a few times. The chain employs TRBV6-2 or TRBV6-3 and TRBJ2-3; 9 nucleotides align to TRBD2. This CDR3 is built from 15 residues. Trimming at V came to 8 bases and at J to 4 bases, leaving 10 bases not matched to a gene. CDR1 MNHEY and CDR2 SVGEGT come from the germline V gene. The CDR3 spells CASGMAGGRADTQYF. The CDR3 DNA sequence: TGTGCCAGCGGGATGGCGGGGGGGCGCGCAGATACGCAGTATTTT.

The V call is TRBV12-3 or TRBV12-4, the J call TRBJ1-1; 12 bases match TRBD1. The CDR3 runs 16 residues. Unmatched junction bases numbered 10, after V lost 6 bases and J lost 5 bases. CDR3 nucleotide sequence: TGTGCCAGCAGGCAGGGACAGGGGGCGAGGAAAACTGAAGCTTTCTTT. Amino acids: CASRQGQGARKTEAFF.

The chain uses TRBV6-6 and TRBJ1-2; perhaps TRBD1 as D (6 bases). This CDR3 is 15 amino acids long. Germline V gives CDR1 MNHNY, CDR2 SVGAGI (reference sequence). The V end was cut by 4 bases, the J end by 7 bases, with 19 bases between. The CDR3: CASSSIQPGVGGYTF. The CDR3 nucleotides read TGTGCCAGCAGTTCAATCCAGCCAGGGGTGGGTGGCTACACCTTC.

This clonotype showed up just a few times. V usage is TRBV20-1 and J usage is TRBJ2-3; D is uncertain. Germline CDR1 reads DFQATT; CDR2 reads SNEGSKA (reference sequence). CDR3 length equals 11 residues. Deletions cut 5 bases from V and 0 bases from J, with 3 bases between. CDR3 in amino acids: CSALSTDTQYF. CDR3 bases: TGCAGTGCTCTAAGCACAGATACGCAGTATTTT.

This clonotype was picked up a small number of times. The gene calls are TRBV20-1 and TRBJ2-3, with D uncertain. Trimming shortened V by 3 bases and J by 4 bases, and 11 bases separated the two germline ends. Germline values: CDR1 DFQATT, CDR2 SNEGSKA (reference sequence). The CDR3 loop spans 13 amino acids. CDR3 sequence reads: CSAREVNADTQYF. The CDR3 DNA follows: TGCAGTGCTAGGGAAGTAAACGCAGATACGCAGTATTTT.